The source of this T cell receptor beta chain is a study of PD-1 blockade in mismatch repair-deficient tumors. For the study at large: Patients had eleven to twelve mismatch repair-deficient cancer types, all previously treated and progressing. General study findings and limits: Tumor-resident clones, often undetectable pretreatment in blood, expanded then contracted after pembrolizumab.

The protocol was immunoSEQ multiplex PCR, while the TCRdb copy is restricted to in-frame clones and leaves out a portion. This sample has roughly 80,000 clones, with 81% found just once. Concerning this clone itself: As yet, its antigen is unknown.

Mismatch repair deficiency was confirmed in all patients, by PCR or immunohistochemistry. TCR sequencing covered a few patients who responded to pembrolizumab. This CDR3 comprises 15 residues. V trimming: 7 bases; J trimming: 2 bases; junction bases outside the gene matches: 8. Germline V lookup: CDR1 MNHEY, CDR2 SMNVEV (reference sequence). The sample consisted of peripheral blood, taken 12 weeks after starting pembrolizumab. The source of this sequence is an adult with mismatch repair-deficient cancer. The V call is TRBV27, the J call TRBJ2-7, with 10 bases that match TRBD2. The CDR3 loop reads CASKQKREGTYEQYF. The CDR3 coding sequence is TGTGCCAGCAAGCAAAAGCGGGAGGGGACCTACGAGCAGTACTTC.